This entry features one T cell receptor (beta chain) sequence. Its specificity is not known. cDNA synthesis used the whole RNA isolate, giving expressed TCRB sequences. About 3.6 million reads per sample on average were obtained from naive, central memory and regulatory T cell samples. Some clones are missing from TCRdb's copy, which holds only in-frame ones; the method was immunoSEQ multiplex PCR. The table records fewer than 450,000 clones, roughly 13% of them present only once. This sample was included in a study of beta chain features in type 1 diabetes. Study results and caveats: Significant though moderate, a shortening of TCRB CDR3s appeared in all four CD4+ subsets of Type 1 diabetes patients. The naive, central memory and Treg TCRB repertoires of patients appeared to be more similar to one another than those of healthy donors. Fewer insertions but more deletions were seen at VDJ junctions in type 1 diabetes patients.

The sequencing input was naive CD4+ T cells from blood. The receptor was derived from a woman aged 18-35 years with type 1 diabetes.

Here the CDR3 reads CAISGTSGTNEQYV. In DNA form, the CDR3 reads TGTGCCATCAGCGGGACTAGCGGGACTAACGAGCAGTACGTC. The chain joins TRBV10-3 to TRBJ2-7, with 13 bases that match TRBD2. The germline CDR1 and CDR2 sequences are ENHRY and SYGVKD. The trim removed 6 bases at V and 5 bases at J, leaving 4 bases unmatched. This CDR3 comprises 14 residues.